The entry below gives a single TCR beta chain sequence along with its context. One end of the junction varies from germline; a read error may be responsible. The CDR3 is 11 amino acids. Germline CDR1 reads DFQATT; CDR2 reads SNEGSKA (reference sequence). This sample was taken from a study of OX40 agonist ivuxolimab in advanced cancers. Clones were sequenced by immunoSEQ multiplex PCR, and TCRdb holds only the in-frame ones, with some missing. The sample shows about 53,000 clones, around nine tenths of them seen only once. This sequence was found in an adult with an advanced solid tumor such as melanoma, head and neck, liver or kidney cancer. This specimen consisted of CD4+ or CD8+ T cells sorted from blood, obtained in a trial of the OX40 agonist ivuxolimab. The chain couples TRBV20-1 to TRBJ1-2; D gene ambiguous. CDR3 sequence: CSATTKDRTSF. CDR3 coding DNA: TGCAGTGCCACAACCAAGGACCGGACTTCCTTC.